This T cell receptor beta chain is from a study of blood T cell repertoires in COVID-19. Across the study: Sources were T cells, B-cell-depleted T cells, or PBMCs; the material itself was cDNA or gDNA.

Grouping used clinical history reported by participants in a survey and questionnaire. The recovered donors of Cohort 3 showed two negative PCRs, clearance, or symptom resolution. As originally analysed: Reference gene primer amplification yielded estimated nucleated cell counts. Using immunoSEQ multiplex PCR, the repertoire was profiled, and TCRdb retains in-frame clones only, with some absent. V and J calls and clone size are copied from that table; D and trimming were computed from the DNA. The sample lists around 330,000 clones, roughly 90% occurring once. The ends lost 7 bases at V and 0 bases at J; junction bases unmatched: 10. CDR1 and CDR2 (germline): MDHEN, SYDVKM. The CDR3 extends over 17 amino acids.

The rearrangement joins TRBV28 to TRBJ1-5, with 9 positions matching TRBD1. The receptor comes from a man aged 55-75 years who had recovered from COVID-19. Source material: PBMCs or T cells enriched from blood (not recorded which). In DNA form, the CDR3 reads TGTGCCAGCATCACAGGACAGGGGATATATAGCAATCAGCCCCAGCATTTT. The encoded protein is CASITGQGIYSNQPQHF.